The 13 T cell receptor beta chains given below trace back to one sample, sequenced in a study of cytomegalovirus exposure and HLA in healthy donors. In the PCR, 60 Vbeta and 13 Jbeta primers were used. The protocol was immunoSEQ multiplex PCR, while the TCRdb copy is restricted to in-frame clones and leaves out a portion. This table has approximately 240,000 clones, around 88% appearing once. Material for sequencing was PBMCs. The receptor source for this set is a woman aged 18-29 years in good health and CMV-seronegative.

The chain recombines TRBV4-2 with TRBJ1-1; unclear D gene. The ends were cut back, 0 bases at V and 0 bases at J, with 8 bases in the middle. This CDR3 is built from 15 residues. Per germline, CDR1 LGHNA and CDR2 YNFKEQ. CDR3 sequence: CASSQESRVNTEAFF. CDR3 nucleotides: TGTGCCAGCAGCCAAGAATCGCGCGTGAACACTGAAGCTTTCTTT.

The genes are TRBV2 and TRBJ1-5, with D uncertain. Trimming took 6 bases from V and 5 from J, leaving 17 bases between them. Germline V CDR1 and CDR2: SNHLY, FYNNEI. The CDR3 is made up of 15 amino acids. CDR3 protein: CASRGGLRIDQPQHF. The CDR3 nucleotides are TGTGCCAGCAGGGGTGGGCTGCGTATCGATCAGCCCCAGCATTTT.

The chain has TRBV25-1 and TRBJ2-5; tentatively, D is TRBD2 (6 bases). The CDR3 has 15 residues. The V gene lost 1 base and the J gene lost 2 bases, with 11 bases spanning the gap. In germline, CDR1 is MGHDK, CDR2 SYGVNS. CDR3 DNA: TGTGCCAGCAGTGAATTAGGCGCGGGGCAAGAGACCCAGTACTTC. Its protein product is CASSELGAGQETQYF.

V is TRBV28 and J is TRBJ1-4, with 7 bases identical to TRBD1. The V segment lost 8 bases and the J segment 2 bases; nucleotides outside the gene matches: 8. Looked up from germline, CDR1 is MDHEN and CDR2 is SYDVKM. The CDR3 runs 15 residues. The CDR3 is CASLFTGATNEKLFF. The DNA of the CDR3 is TGTGCCAGCCTCTTCACAGGGGCCACTAATGAAAAACTGTTTTTT.

This chain joins TRBV9 and TRBJ2-2, with D perhaps matching TRBD1 (5 bases). V lost 3 bases, J lost 5 bases, and 8 bases lay in between. The CDR3 totals 13 residues. Germline V gene data show CDR1 as SGDLS and CDR2 as YYNGEE. CDR3 in amino acids: CASSADNTGELFF. The CDR3 DNA sequence: TGTGCCAGCAGCGCGGACAATACCGGGGAGCTGTTTTTT.

The CDR3 DNA is TGTGCCAGCCGGGACAGTATCTCCTACGAGCAGTACTTC. It is translated as CASRDSISYEQYF. V is TRBV2 and J is TRBJ2-5, with 7 positions matching TRBD1. The end of the DNA aligns better with TRBJ2-7, so the J call may be wrong. The CDR3 sequence is 13 residues long. The V gene's germline CDR1 is SNHLY and CDR2 FYNNEI.

The V gene is TRBV7-2, the J gene TRBJ2-2; 13 bases align to TRBD2. The CDR3 length is 17 residues. With 3 bases clipped from V and 4 bases from J, the junction kept 5 bases outside the gene matches. Germline lookup yields CDR1 SGHTA and CDR2 FQGNSA. The CDR3 protein is CASSLGLAGYVTGELFF. As DNA, the CDR3 is TGTGCCAGCAGCTTGGGACTAGCGGGATACGTCACCGGGGAGCTGTTTTTT.

V usage is TRBV7-6 and J usage is TRBJ2-1; a weak D match, TRBD1 (5 bases). This CDR3 comprises 14 residues. The germline V and J ends were trimmed by 2 bases and 8 bases, with 13 bases remaining between them. Germline V gene lookup returns CDR1 SGHVS and CDR2 FNYEAQ. Here the CDR3 DNA reads TGTGCCAGCAGCTTATCTCACGCCAGGGATGAGCAGTTCTTC. Residues: CASSLSHARDEQFF.

This clone has a handful of counts. The gene calls are TRBV5-5 and TRBJ2-7; D might be TRBD1 (6 bases). The ends were cut back, 0 bases at V and 4 bases at J, with 14 bases in the middle. Germline CDR1 SGHKS, CDR2 YYEKEE (reference sequence). The CDR3 is made up of 15 amino acids. The CDR3 loop reads CASSLGVGTLYEQYF. The CDR3, as DNA: TGTGCCAGCAGCTTGGGAGTAGGGACACTATACGAGCAGTACTTC.

The V call is TRBV10-1, the J call TRBJ2-5, with 9 positions matching TRBD2. The CDR3 has 13 amino acids. V dropped 4 bases and J dropped 5; count of bases not matched to a gene: 2. Germline CDR1 and CDR2: WNHNN and SYGVQD (reference sequence). The CDR3 is CASSVLAGETQYF. The CDR3 DNA follows: TGCGCCAGCAGTGTTCTAGCGGGGGAGACCCAGTACTTC.

This sequence joins TRBV7-2 and TRBJ1-2; D is unclear. This CDR3 spans 12 amino acids. V lost 1 base and J lost 10, with 10 bases in between. Germline loops: CDR1 SGHTA, CDR2 FQGNSA. The CDR3 region is CASSLEALTYTF. The CDR3 nucleotides read TGTGCCAGCAGCTTAGAAGCACTCACCTACACCTTC.

V gene TRBV7-9 combines with J gene TRBJ1-1, with 7 bases aligning to TRBD1. Germline CDR1 is SEHNR and CDR2 is FQNEAQ (reference sequence). J was trimmed by 5 bases and V by 0 bases; bases with no gene match: 0. This CDR3 comprises 13 residues. CDR3 bases: TGTGCCAGCAGCTTAGCGGACAGGACTGAAGCTTTCTTT. It translates to CASSLADRTEAFF.

The CDR3 bases are TGTGCCAGCAGGGGGACAGCTAGCTCCTACGAGCAGTACTTC. It is translated as CASRGTASSYEQYF. The V and J genes are TRBV2 and TRBJ2-7; 7 bases align to TRBD1. Germline CDR1 SNHLY, CDR2 FYNNEI. V shed 6 bases and J 0 bases; nucleotides not matched to a gene: 5. The CDR3 has 14 residues.